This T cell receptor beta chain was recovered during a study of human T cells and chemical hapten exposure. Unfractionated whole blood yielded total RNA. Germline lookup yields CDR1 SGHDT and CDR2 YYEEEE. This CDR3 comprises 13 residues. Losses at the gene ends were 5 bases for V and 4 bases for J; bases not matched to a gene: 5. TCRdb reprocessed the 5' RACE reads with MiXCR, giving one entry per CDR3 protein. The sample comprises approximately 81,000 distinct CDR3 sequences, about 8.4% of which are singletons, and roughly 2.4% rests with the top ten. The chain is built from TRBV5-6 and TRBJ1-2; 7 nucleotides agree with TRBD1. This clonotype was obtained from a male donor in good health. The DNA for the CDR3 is TGTGCCAGCAGTTCGGACAGGTTCTATGGCTACACCTTC. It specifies CASSSDRFYGYTF.